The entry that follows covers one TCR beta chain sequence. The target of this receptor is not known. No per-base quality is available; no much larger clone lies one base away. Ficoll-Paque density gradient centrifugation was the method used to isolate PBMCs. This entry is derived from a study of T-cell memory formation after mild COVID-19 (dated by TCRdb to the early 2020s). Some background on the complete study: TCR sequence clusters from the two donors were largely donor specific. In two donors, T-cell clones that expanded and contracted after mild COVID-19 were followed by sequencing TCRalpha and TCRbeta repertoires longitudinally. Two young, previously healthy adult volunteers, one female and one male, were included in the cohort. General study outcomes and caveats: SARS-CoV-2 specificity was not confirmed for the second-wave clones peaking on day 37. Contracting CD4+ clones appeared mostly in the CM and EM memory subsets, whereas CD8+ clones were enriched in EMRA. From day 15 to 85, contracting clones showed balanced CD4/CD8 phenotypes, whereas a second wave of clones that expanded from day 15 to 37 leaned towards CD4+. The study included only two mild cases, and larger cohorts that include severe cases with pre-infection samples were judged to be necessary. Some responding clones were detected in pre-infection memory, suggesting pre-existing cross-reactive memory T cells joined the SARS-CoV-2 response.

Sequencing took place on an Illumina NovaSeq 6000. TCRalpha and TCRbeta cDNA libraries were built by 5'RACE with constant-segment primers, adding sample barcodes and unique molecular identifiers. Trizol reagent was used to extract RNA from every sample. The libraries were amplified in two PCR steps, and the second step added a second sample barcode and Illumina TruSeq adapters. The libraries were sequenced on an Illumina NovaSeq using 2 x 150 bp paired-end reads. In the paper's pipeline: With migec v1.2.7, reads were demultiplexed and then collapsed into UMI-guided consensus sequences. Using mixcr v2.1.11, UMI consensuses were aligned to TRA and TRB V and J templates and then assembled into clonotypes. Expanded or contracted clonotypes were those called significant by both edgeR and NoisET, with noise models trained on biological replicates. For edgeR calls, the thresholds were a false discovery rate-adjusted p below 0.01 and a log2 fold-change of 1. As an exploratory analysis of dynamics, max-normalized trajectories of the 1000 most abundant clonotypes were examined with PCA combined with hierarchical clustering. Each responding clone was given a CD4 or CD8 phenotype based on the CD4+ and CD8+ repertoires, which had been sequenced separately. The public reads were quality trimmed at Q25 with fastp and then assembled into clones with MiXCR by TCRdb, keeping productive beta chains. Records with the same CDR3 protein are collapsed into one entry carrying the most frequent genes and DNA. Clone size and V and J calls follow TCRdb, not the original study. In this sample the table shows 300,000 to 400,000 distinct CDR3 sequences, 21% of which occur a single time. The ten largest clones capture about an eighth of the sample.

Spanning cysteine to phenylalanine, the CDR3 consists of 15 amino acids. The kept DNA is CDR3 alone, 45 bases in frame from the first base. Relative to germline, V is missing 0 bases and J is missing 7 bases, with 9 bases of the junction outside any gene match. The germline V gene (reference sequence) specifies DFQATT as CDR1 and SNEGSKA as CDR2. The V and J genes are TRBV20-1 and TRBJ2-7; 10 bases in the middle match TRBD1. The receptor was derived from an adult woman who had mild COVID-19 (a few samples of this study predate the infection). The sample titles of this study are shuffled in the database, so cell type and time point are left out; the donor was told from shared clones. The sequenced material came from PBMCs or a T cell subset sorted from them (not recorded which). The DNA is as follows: TGCAGTGCTAGAGATGCACGGACAGGGGGGGCGGAGCAGTACTTC. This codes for CSARDARTGGAEQYF.